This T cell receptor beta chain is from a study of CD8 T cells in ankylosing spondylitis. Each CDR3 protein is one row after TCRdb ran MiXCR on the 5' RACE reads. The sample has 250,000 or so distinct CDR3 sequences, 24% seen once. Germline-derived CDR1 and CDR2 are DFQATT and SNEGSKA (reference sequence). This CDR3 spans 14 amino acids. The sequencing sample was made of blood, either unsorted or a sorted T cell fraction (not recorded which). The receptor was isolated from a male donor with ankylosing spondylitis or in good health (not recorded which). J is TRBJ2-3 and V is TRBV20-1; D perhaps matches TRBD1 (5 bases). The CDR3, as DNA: TGCAGCGCTGGGGCCGCGGCAGACTCCGATACGCAGTATTTT. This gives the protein CSAGAAADSDTQYF.